These 30 T cell receptor beta chains were sequenced from one sample in a study of blood T cells in healthy people across ages. Using a J-beta primer mix together with a sample-barcoded 5' primer, a second PCR was run for roughly 7 to 12 cycles. TCRdb re-called the 5' RACE reads through MiXCR, storing one row per CDR3 protein. The data contain fewer than 2,000,000 distinct CDR3 sequences, around 36% of them singletons. The sample consisted of blood. All receptors derive from a woman between 25 and 40 years old in good health.

This clonotype was observed a handful of times. V gene TRBV28 combines with J gene TRBJ1-4, with D maybe TRBD1 (5 bases). Looked up from germline, CDR1 is MDHEN and CDR2 is SYDVKM. Between the trimmed V and J ends, which lost 5 bases and 6 bases, there was a span of 16 bases. This CDR3 comprises 15 residues. DNA for the CDR3: TGTGCCAGCAGTCCAACCCACGGGGGGGATGAAAAACTGTTTTTT. Amino acids: CASSPTHGGDEKLFF.

This clonotype came up a few times. V usage is TRBV12-3 or TRBV12-4 and J usage is TRBJ1-2; the D gene is possibly TRBD1 (6 bases). This CDR3 is built from 13 residues. Trimming removed 3 bases at V and 6 bases at J, with 11 bases between. Here the CDR3 DNA reads TGTGCCAGCAGTTTCGAGGGGGGCCATGGCTACACCTTC. It yields the protein CASSFEGGHGYTF.

In its sample, this clonotype was seen a few times. J is TRBJ1-2 and V is TRBV12-3 or TRBV12-4; TRBD1 might be the D (5 bases). This CDR3 spans 15 amino acids. The germline V and J ends were trimmed by 2 bases and 7 bases, with 17 bases remaining between them. In DNA, the CDR3 is TGTGCCAGCAGTTTATTTTCAGGGCCAGTAAGTGGCTACACCTTC. It yields the protein CASSLFSGPVSGYTF.

The gene calls are TRBV11-2 and TRBJ1-5; TRBD1 aligns across 9 bases. The junction had 5 bases not matched to a gene; V was cut back by 8 bases and J by 0 bases. The CDR3 sequence is 15 residues long. Germline lookup yields CDR1 SGHAT and CDR2 FQNNGV. CDR3 nucleotide sequence: TGTGCCAGCCTTCGGACAGGGGATAGCAATCAGCCCCAGCATTTT. This gives the protein CASLRTGDSNQPQHF.

To note about this clonotype: A much bigger clone sits one base away, suggesting this may be a read error. Given the absence of the conserved phenylalanine or tryptophan at the CDR3 end, a read error is likely. V usage is TRBV4-1 and J usage is TRBJ1-2, with D maybe TRBD1 (6 bases). V gave up 1 base and J gave up 8 bases, with 20 bases separating them. There are 16 residues in the CDR3. Germline lookup yields CDR1 MGHRA and CDR2 YSYEKL. CDR3 protein: CASSQGPKDRRNGYTV. CDR3 nucleotide sequence: TGCGCCAGCAGCCAAGGCCCAAAAGACAGGCGTAACGGCTACACCGTC.

This clonotype has just a few counts. This CDR3 is CASSVLDRVQETQYF. CDR3 sequence (DNA): TGTGCCAGCAGCGTACTAGACAGGGTCCAAGAGACCCAGTACTTC. The chain couples TRBV9 to TRBJ2-5; TRBD1 matches 7 bases. Germline V lookup: CDR1 SGDLS, CDR2 YYNGEE. The V gene end was trimmed by 1 base and the J gene end by 1 base; junction bases not matched to a gene: 4. The CDR3 spans 15 residues.

The rearrangement links TRBV24-1 to TRBJ2-1, with 11 bases fitting TRBD1. J lost 4 bases, V lost 3 bases, and 10 bases had no gene match. The CDR3 contains 18 residues. Germline values: CDR1 KGHDR, CDR2 SFDVKD. The CDR3, as DNA: TGTGCCACCAGTGATGGCTGGACAGGGGGCTTAACTTACAATGAGCAGTTCTTC. Its protein product is CATSDGWTGGLTYNEQFF.

The rearrangement joins TRBV3-1 to TRBJ2-1; D is uncertain. In germline, CDR1 is LGHDT, CDR2 YNNKEL (reference sequence). The CDR3 is 16 amino acids. The V gene lost 0 bases and the J gene lost 3 bases, with 12 bases spanning the gap. The DNA for the CDR3 is TGTGCCAGCAGCCAAGATTTGGGTTTCAACTACAATGAGCAGTTCTTC. Protein sequence: CASSQDLGFNYNEQFF.

V gene TRBV27 combines with J gene TRBJ2-7, with D perhaps matching TRBD2 (5 bases). CDR1 is MNHEY, CDR2 SMNVEV, per germline (reference sequence). V lost 2 bases and J lost 2, with 13 bases in between. The CDR3 contains 15 residues. CDR3 loop: CASSLGGSRAYEQYF. The CDR3, as DNA: TGTGCCAGCAGTTTAGGAGGTTCCCGGGCCTACGAGCAGTACTTC.

This clonotype occurred a few times. The rearrangement uses TRBV13 and TRBJ2-2; 8 nucleotides align to TRBD1. From germline, CDR1 is PRHDT and CDR2 FYEKMQ (reference sequence). This CDR3 has 13 residues. Trimming took 5 bases from V and 6 from J; bases not matched to a gene: 2. For the CDR3, the DNA is TGTGCCAGCAGCCCAGGGGGCTCCGGGGAGCTGTTTTTT. It yields the protein CASSPGGSGELFF.

V gene TRBV20-1 combines with J gene TRBJ2-7; 11 nucleotides line up with TRBD1. CDR3 size: 13 residues. V lost 8 bases, J lost 4 bases, and 7 bases stayed unmatched. CDR1 DFQATT and CDR2 SNEGSKA come from the germline V gene (reference sequence). CDR3 in amino acids: CSSPGTGGYEQYF. The CDR3 DNA is TGCAGTTCTCCTGGGACAGGGGGATACGAGCAGTACTTC.

This clonotype showed up many times. The rearrangement joins TRBV29-1 to TRBJ2-7, with 7 bases fitting TRBD2. CDR1 SQVTM and CDR2 ANQGSEA come from the germline V gene. The CDR3 covers 15 residues. The V and J ends lost 3 bases and 3 bases, in that order; junction bases with no gene match: 11. CDR3 bases: TGCAGCGTTGAGGTAGCGGGCAACGTAAACTACGAGCAGTACTTC. This gives the protein CSVEVAGNVNYEQYF.

V gene TRBV15 combines with J gene TRBJ2-3; D is uncertain. The V end was cut by 6 bases, the J end by 2 bases, with 9 bases between. Germline V gives CDR1 LNHNV, CDR2 YYDKDF (reference sequence). The CDR3 spans 13 residues. CDR3 DNA sequence: TGTGCCACCAGGGGAACTTCCACAGATACGCAGTATTTT. Amino acids: CATRGTSTDTQYF.

This clonotype was detected a few times. CDR3 coding DNA: TGCAGTGCAACCGGCACTAGAGGTAGCGCAGATACGCAGTATTTT. This codes for CSATGTRGSADTQYF. The gene calls are TRBV20-1 and TRBJ2-3, with D tentatively TRBD2 (5 bases). The V gene's germline CDR1 is DFQATT and CDR2 SNEGSKA (reference sequence). The CDR3 spans 15 residues. Between the trimmed V and J ends, which lost 6 bases and 4 bases, there was a span of 20 bases.

Worth noting for this clonotype: A much larger clone is a single base away; this may be a read error. This chain links TRBV20-1 with TRBJ1-2; weak D call: TRBD1 (5 bases). The V gene's germline CDR1 is DFQATT and CDR2 SNEGSKA (reference sequence). The CDR3 runs to 15 residues. With 6 bases removed from V and 6 bases from J, the gap between germline ends came to 23 bases. In DNA form, the CDR3 reads TGCAGTGCAAACTTAGGGGTTCGACGGAACCATGGCTACACCTTC. Its protein is CSANLGVRRNHGYTF.

Many counts were recorded for this clonotype. The chain couples TRBV4-1 to TRBJ2-3; 12 nucleotides match TRBD2. V lost 2 bases to trimming and J lost 12 bases; unmatched junction nucleotides: 18. This CDR3 region has 18 residues. The V gene's germline CDR1 is MGHRA and CDR2 YSYEKL. CDR3 in DNA: TGCGCCAGCAGCCAACCCCTAGCGGGGGGGCCCGTAGCGGGCGGACAGTATTTT. The encoded protein is CASSQPLAGGPVAGGQYF.

This clonotype was seen only once. The chain carries TRBV30 and TRBJ1-1, with a tentative D call TRBD1 (5 bases). Per germline, CDR1 GTSNPN and CDR2 SVGIG (reference sequence). The CDR3 loop spans 15 amino acids. Trimming shortened V by 7 bases and J by 3 bases, and 21 bases separated the two germline ends. The CDR3 nucleotides are TGTGCCTCGTCGGAGGGACGGAGTTACTACACTGAAGCTTTCTTT. Residues: CASSEGRSYYTEAFF.

V is TRBV7-2 and J is TRBJ1-1; tentatively, D is TRBD1 (6 bases). V dropped 1 base and J dropped 11 bases, with 14 bases sitting between them. CDR3 length equals 13 residues. Germline V gene lookup returns CDR1 SGHTA and CDR2 FQGNSA. The CDR3 reads CASSLEVGGQAFF. The CDR3 nucleotides are TGTGCCAGCAGCTTAGAGGTGGGGGGGCAGGCTTTCTTT. The variable domain in full, completed from reference TRBV7-2 and TRBJ1-1, reads GAGVSQSPSNKVTEKGKDVELRCDPISGHTALYWYRQSLGQGLEFLIYFQGNSAPDKSGLPSDRFSAERTGGSVSTLTIQRTQQEDSAVYLCASSLEVGGQAFFGQGTRLTVV.

This clonotype came up many times. This chain uses TRBV20-1 with TRBJ1-1; perhaps TRBD1 as D (5 bases). The CDR3 extends over 14 amino acids. Looked up from germline, CDR1 is DFQATT and CDR2 is SNEGSKA (reference sequence). Trimming left V 5 bases short and J 5 bases short, with 18 bases between. The CDR3 DNA is TGCAGTGCTGACACCTCGGGGCAGCCGACTGAAGCTTTCTTT. Translation: CSADTSGQPTEAFF.

The V gene is TRBV20-1, the J gene TRBJ2-7, with no clear D. V was cut by 4 bases and J by 5 bases, with 6 bases left in between. Looked up from germline, CDR1 is DFQATT and CDR2 is SNEGSKA (reference sequence). The CDR3 has 10 residues. The CDR3 DNA reads as TGCAGTGCTACAGGTAACGAGCAGTACTTC. Its translation: CSATGNEQYF.

The chain joins TRBV2 to TRBJ2-1, with TRBD2 identical over 8 bases. The CDR3 is 14 residues long. Per the germline V gene, CDR1 is SNHLY and CDR2 is FYNNEI. The V segment lost 3 bases and the J segment 6 bases; nucleotides outside the gene matches: 4. The CDR3 sequence: CASSDIAGGNEQFF. The DNA for the CDR3 is TGTGCCAGCAGTGACATCGCGGGGGGCAATGAGCAGTTCTTC. Based on the CDR3 plus reference TRBV2 and TRBJ2-1, the full variable domain is EPEVTQTPSHQVTQMGQEVILRCVPISNHLYFYWYRQILGQKVEFLVSFYNNEISEKSEIFDDQFSVERPDGSNFTLKIRSTKLEDSAMYFCASSDIAGGNEQFFGPGTRLTVL.

The gene calls are TRBV20-1 and TRBJ2-3; unclear D gene. This CDR3 is built from 13 residues. Trimming took 4 bases from V and 5 from J, leaving 13 bases between them. CDR1 and CDR2 from the germline V gene are DFQATT and SNEGSKA (reference sequence). In DNA form, the CDR3 reads TGCAGTGCTAAGGCGGCCCAGTTAGATACGCAGTATTTT. Amino acid sequence: CSAKAAQLDTQYF.

The chain uses TRBV4-1 and TRBJ2-7; perhaps TRBD1 as D (5 bases). The CDR3 has 15 amino acids. Trimming stripped 0 bases from V and 3 bases from J, with 12 bases between. Germline CDR1 and CDR2: MGHRA and YSYEKL. The CDR3, as DNA: TGCGCCAGCAGCCAAGATTGGCAGGGATACTACGAGCAGTACTTC. This codes for CASSQDWQGYYEQYF.

The chain recombines TRBV5-1 with TRBJ2-3, with 11 bases aligning to TRBD2. Trimming cost V 0 bases and J 3 bases; bases outside gene matches: 9. Per germline, CDR1 SGHRS and CDR2 YFSETQ. The CDR3 is 18 residues long. CDR3 bases: TGCGCCAGCAGCTTGGCCATACTTAGCGGGAGGGCGACAGATACGCAGTATTTT. As protein: CASSLAILSGRATDTQYF. The full variable domain, in which reference TRBV5-1 and TRBJ2-3 provide the parts outside the CDR3, is KAGVTQTPRYLIKTRGQQVTLSCSPISGHRSVSWYQQTPGQGLQFLFEYFSETQRNKGNFPGRFSGRQFSNSRSEMNVSTLELGDSALYLCASSLAILSGRATDTQYFGPGTRLTVL.

This clonotype was detected a few times. This chain links TRBV10-2 with TRBJ1-1; D remains ambiguous. V was pared by 5 bases and J by 2 bases, with 6 bases between. The CDR3 runs 12 residues. Germline V gene sequence: CDR1 WSHSY, CDR2 SAAADI. CDR3 residues: CASSNINTEAFF. CDR3 sequence (DNA): TGCGCCAGCAGTAATATTAACACTGAAGCTTTCTTT.

This clonotype appeared a few times. V gene TRBV20-1 combines with J gene TRBJ2-7, with 13 bases aligning to TRBD2. This CDR3 has 16 residues. CDR1 is DFQATT, CDR2 SNEGSKA, per germline (reference sequence). The V and J ends lost 1 base and 2 bases, in that order; junction bases with no gene match: 5. The CDR3 DNA sequence: TGCAGTGCTAGAGGAGGACTAGCGGGAGCCGCCTACGAGCAGTACTTC. Translated: CSARGGLAGAAYEQYF.

Regarding this clonotype: One end of the junction is discordant with germline, which a read error may explain. This chain uses TRBV4-1 with TRBJ2-1; TRBD1 is a possible D gene (6 bases). The CDR3 spans 14 residues. CDR1 MGHRA and CDR2 YSYEKL come from the germline V gene. The CDR3 coding sequence is TGCGCCGGCAGCCCCAACAGGGACTACAATGAGCAGTTCTTC. Its translation: CAGSPNRDYNEQFF.

The chain employs TRBV10-1 and TRBJ2-3, with D perhaps TRBD1 or TRBD2 (5 bases each). The V and J ends lost 3 bases and 5 bases respectively, with 9 bases between them. This CDR3 comprises 13 residues. Germline V lookup: CDR1 WNHNN, CDR2 SYGVQD (reference sequence). The CDR3 is CASSEGERDTQYF. CDR3 DNA sequence: TGCGCCAGCAGTGAAGGGGAGCGAGATACGCAGTATTTT.

This clonotype occurred a few times. The chain is built from TRBV9 and TRBJ2-7; TRBD2 is a possible D gene (5 bases). Per the germline V gene, CDR1 is SGDLS and CDR2 is YYNGEE. This CDR3 spans 15 amino acids. V lost 0 bases and J lost 3, with 13 bases in between. DNA for the CDR3: TGTGCCAGCAGCGTAGGTGGAGCGGCAAACTACGAGCAGTACTTC. This gives the protein CASSVGGAANYEQYF.

V is TRBV3-1 and J is TRBJ1-4; D uncertain. The germline gives CDR1 LGHDT, CDR2 YNNKEL (reference sequence). The ends were cut back, 6 bases at V and 16 bases at J, with 9 bases in the middle. This CDR3 has 9 residues. In DNA form, the CDR3 reads TGTGCCAGCAGTTGGGGAGAGTTTTTT. It is translated as CASSWGEFF.